Listed here are 19 T cell receptor beta chains from one sample, sequenced in a study of shared clonotypes between healthy human individuals. TCRdb keeps only in-frame clones here, not all; method: immunoSEQ multiplex PCR. The table lists 600,000 to 800,000 clones, around 77% of them singletons. The sample taken for sequencing was memory CD4+ T cells sorted from blood. Indicated subset: CD45RA-negative fraction. The receptors were gathered from a woman in her twenties or thirties in good health.

The chain couples TRBV4-2 to TRBJ2-1, with D perhaps matching TRBD2 (6 bases). V dropped 6 bases and J dropped 4 bases, with 16 bases sitting between them. The CDR3 loop spans 15 amino acids. CDR1 LGHNA and CDR2 YNFKEQ come from the germline V gene. The CDR3 spells CASSLTDGLYNEQFF. CDR3 DNA: TGTGCCAGCAGTCTCACCGACGGACTATACAATGAGCAGTTCTTC.

V usage is TRBV27 and J usage is TRBJ2-7; 8 bases are shared with TRBD2. Trimming at V came to 1 base and at J to 6 bases, leaving 8 bases not matched to a gene. Per the germline V gene, CDR1 is MNHEY and CDR2 is SMNVEV (reference sequence). The CDR3 sequence is 15 residues long. DNA for the CDR3: TGTGCCAGCAGTTTATTCAACGAGCGGGAGTCCGAGCAGTACTTC. Translated, it gives CASSLFNERESEQYF.

V gene TRBV6-5 combines with J gene TRBJ1-2; 10 positions match TRBD1. The V gene end was trimmed by 0 bases and the J gene end by 6 bases; junction bases not matched to a gene: 4. This CDR3 is 15 amino acids long. Germline V gives CDR1 MNHEY, CDR2 SVGAGI. This CDR3 is CASSYSRGTGDGYTF. DNA for the CDR3: TGTGCCAGCAGTTACTCGAGGGGGACAGGGGATGGCTACACCTTC.

The rearrangement links TRBV19 to TRBJ2-1, with TRBD2 matching 16 bases. V lost 4 bases to trimming and J lost 10 bases; unmatched junction nucleotides: 7. The CDR3 has 16 amino acids. CDR1 is LNHDA and CDR2 is SQIVND in the germline V gene (reference sequence). CDR3 region: CASSTGTSGRAQEQFF. CDR3 nucleotides: TGTGCCAGTAGTACCGGGACTAGCGGGAGGGCCCAAGAGCAGTTCTTC.

V is TRBV7-8 and J is TRBJ2-3; D gene unclear. Germline V CDR1 and CDR2: SGHVS, FQNEAQ. Between the trimmed V and J ends, which lost 5 bases and 8 bases, there was a span of 8 bases. This CDR3 spans 11 amino acids. The DNA for the CDR3 is TGTGCCAGCAGCATCATTGGTACGCAGTATTTT. It translates to CASSIIGTQYF.

This clone was recorded at least ten times. V gene TRBV18 combines with J gene TRBJ2-3, with TRBD2 matching over 11 bases. J was trimmed by 4 bases and V by 4 bases; bases with no gene match: 7. Germline lookup yields CDR1 KGHSH and CDR2 LQKENI. The CDR3 extends over 16 amino acids. The CDR3 coding sequence is TGTGCCAGCTCACACACACTAGCGGGAGACGCAGATACGCAGTATTTT. It encodes CASSHTLAGDADTQYF.

The gene calls are TRBV5-4 and TRBJ1-2, with D unresolved. The CDR3 has 14 residues. With 4 bases removed from V and 8 bases from J, the gap between germline ends came to 18 bases. From germline, CDR1 is SGHNT and CDR2 YYREEE (reference sequence). CDR3 sequence reads: CASSPRPLRRGYTF. As DNA, the CDR3 is TGTGCCAGCAGCCCTAGGCCCCTACGGCGAGGCTACACCTTC.

V usage is TRBV28 and J usage is TRBJ1-5, with TRBD1 identical over 12 bases. Losses at the gene ends were 5 bases for V and 6 bases for J; bases not matched to a gene: 14. The CDR3 runs 18 residues. Per the germline V gene, CDR1 is MDHEN and CDR2 is SYDVKM. The CDR3 reads CASSGTGGSGRATQPQHF. DNA of the CDR3: TGTGCCAGCAGTGGGACAGGGGGCTCAGGCCGAGCTACTCAGCCCCAGCATTTT. Full variable domain (outside the CDR3, taken from reference TRBV28 and TRBJ1-5): DVKVTQSSRYLVKRTGEKVFLECVQDMDHENMFWYRQDPGLGLRLIYFSYDVKMKEKGDIPEGYSVSREKKERFSLILESASTNQTSMYLCASSGTGGSGRATQPQHFGDGTRLSIL.

This clone has ten or more counts. V and J are TRBV11-2 and TRBJ1-1; TRBD1 aligns across 8 bases. Germline V CDR1 and CDR2: SGHAT, FQNNGV. The CDR3 sequence is 15 residues long. V shed 4 bases and J 7 bases; nucleotides not matched to a gene: 11. The CDR3 is CASSSGYRGEGEAFF. The CDR3 nucleotides are TGTGCCAGCAGCTCGGGATACAGGGGGGAGGGTGAAGCTTTCTTT.

The V gene is TRBV2, the J gene TRBJ1-5; TRBD1 is a possible D gene (5 bases). The germline V gene has CDR1 SNHLY and CDR2 FYNNEI. The V end lost 10 bases, the J end lost 2 bases, and 21 bases lay between the germline ends. This CDR3 is 16 amino acids long. The CDR3 coding sequence is TGTGCCATCCAGTCGGTGGCGGGGACGGGCAATCAGCCCCAGCATTTT. This encodes CAIQSVAGTGNQPQHF.

This sequence joins TRBV5-1 and TRBJ2-6; D is unclear. CDR3 length equals 16 residues. V dropped 2 bases and J dropped 6 bases, with 15 bases sitting between them. From germline, CDR1 is SGHRS and CDR2 YFSETQ. Here the CDR3 DNA reads TGCGCCAGCAGCTTAGGTCCCTCCGCAGTGGCCAACGTCCTGACTTTC. Its protein product is CASSLGPSAVANVLTF. Together with reference TRBV5-1 and TRBJ2-6, the CDR3 gives the full variable domain: KAGVTQTPRYLIKTRGQQVTLSCSPISGHRSVSWYQQTPGQGLQFLFEYFSETQRNKGNFPGRFSGRQFSNSRSEMNVSTLELGDSALYLCASSLGPSAVANVLTFGAGSRLTVL.

The chain recombines TRBV5-4 with TRBJ1-3; D is ambiguous. This CDR3 comprises 15 residues. Germline V gene data show CDR1 as SGHNT and CDR2 as YYREEE (reference sequence). V was trimmed by 0 bases and J by 0 bases, leaving 7 bases between them. CDR3 residues: CASSLVGVSGNTIYF. As DNA, the CDR3 is TGTGCCAGCAGCTTGGTCGGGGTCTCTGGAAACACCATATATTTT.

CDR3 sequence reads: CSVELGREEGEQFF. Here the CDR3 DNA reads TGCAGCGTTGAATTAGGGCGGGAGGAGGGTGAGCAGTTCTTC. The rearrangement uses TRBV29-1 and TRBJ2-1; TRBD2 matches at 8 bases. CDR1 and CDR2 from the germline V gene are SQVTM and ANQGSEA. V dropped 2 bases and J dropped 9; count of bases not matched to a gene: 9. CDR3 length: 14 residues.

The CDR3, as DNA: TGTGCCAGTACCAAGACAGGGGAAAGCAATCAGCCCCAGCATTTT. This gives the protein CASTKTGESNQPQHF. The chain has TRBV19 and TRBJ1-5, with 8 bases lining up with TRBD1. The CDR3 totals 15 residues. V dropped 7 bases and J dropped 1; count of bases not matched to a gene: 6. Germline CDR1 and CDR2: LNHDA and SQIVND (reference sequence).

This clone has more than one count but fewer than ten. This chain connects TRBV5-5 to TRBJ2-7; D is unclear. CDR1 and CDR2 from the germline V gene are SGHKS and YYEKEE (reference sequence). Trimming took off 0 bases at V and 2 bases at J, with 12 bases between the two ends. CDR3 size: 15 residues. The CDR3 loop is CASSLGPLTTYEQYF. DNA of the CDR3: TGTGCCAGCAGCTTGGGACCGCTTACTACCTACGAGCAGTACTTC.

This clone was detected once. This sequence joins TRBV7-9 and TRBJ1-2; D uncertain. CDR3 size: 13 residues. The germline V and J ends were trimmed by 7 bases and 0 bases, with 9 bases remaining between them. Germline V lookup: CDR1 SEHNR, CDR2 FQNEAQ (reference sequence). This CDR3 is CASTRGANYGYTF. The CDR3, as DNA: TGTGCCAGCACCCGGGGTGCTAACTATGGCTACACCTTC.

For this clone: An end of the junction differs from the germline gene, which may be a read error. V and J are TRBV19 and TRBJ1-1; D is uncertain. The CDR3 is made up of 14 amino acids. Germline V gene sequence: CDR1 LNHDA, CDR2 SQIVND (reference sequence). The CDR3 nucleotides read TGTGCCAGTAGACCGGGCCCTAAGAACTCTGAAGCTTTCTTT. This encodes CASRPGPKNSEAFF.

The V and J genes are TRBV13 and TRBJ2-2; TRBD2 agrees at 7 bases. V shed 5 bases and J 6 bases; nucleotides not matched to a gene: 15. The germline V gene has CDR1 PRHDT and CDR2 FYEKMQ (reference sequence). The CDR3 covers 17 residues. CDR3 sequence (DNA): TGTGCCAGCAGCCGATTTACCTACGCGGGAGTCCCCGGGGAGCTGTTTTTT. This codes for CASSRFTYAGVPGELFF.

The gene calls are TRBV28 and TRBJ1-1, with D unclear. Trimming stripped 7 bases from V and 1 base from J, with 13 bases between. The CDR3 runs 14 residues. In germline, CDR1 is MDHEN, CDR2 SYDVKM. As DNA, the CDR3 is TGTGCCAGCATCACAGCGGGCGGGAACACTGAAGCTTTCTTT. Its protein is CASITAGGNTEAFF.